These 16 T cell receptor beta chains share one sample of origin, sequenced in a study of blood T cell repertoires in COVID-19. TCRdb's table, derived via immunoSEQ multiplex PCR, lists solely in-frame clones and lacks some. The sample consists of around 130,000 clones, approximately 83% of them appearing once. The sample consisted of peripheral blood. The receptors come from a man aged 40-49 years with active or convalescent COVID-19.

DNA for the CDR3: TGTGCCAGCAGCCGAGGGAGACAGGAAAACACTGAAGCTTTCTTT. Amino acids: CASSRGRQENTEAFF. V and J are TRBV5-4 and TRBJ1-1; the D gene is possibly TRBD1 (6 bases). Germline values: CDR1 SGHNT, CDR2 YYREEE (reference sequence). With 4 bases removed from V and 2 bases from J, the gap between germline ends came to 15 bases. This CDR3 comprises 15 residues.

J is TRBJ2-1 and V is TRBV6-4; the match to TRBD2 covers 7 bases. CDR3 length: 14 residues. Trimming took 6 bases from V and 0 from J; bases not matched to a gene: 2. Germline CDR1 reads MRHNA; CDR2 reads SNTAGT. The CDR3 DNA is TGTGCCAGCAGCGTAGCGGGCTCCTACAATGAGCAGTTCTTC. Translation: CASSVAGSYNEQFF.

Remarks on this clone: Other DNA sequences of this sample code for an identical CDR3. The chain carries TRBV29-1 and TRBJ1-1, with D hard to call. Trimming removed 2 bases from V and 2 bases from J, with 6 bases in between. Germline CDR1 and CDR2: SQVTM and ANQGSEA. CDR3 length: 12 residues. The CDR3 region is CSVELGNTEAFF. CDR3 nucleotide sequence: TGCAGCGTTGAATTGGGCAACACTGAAGCTTTCTTT.

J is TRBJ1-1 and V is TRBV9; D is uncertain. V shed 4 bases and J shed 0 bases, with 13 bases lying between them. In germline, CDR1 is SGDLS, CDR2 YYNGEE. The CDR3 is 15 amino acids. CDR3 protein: CASSSHSLMNTEAFF. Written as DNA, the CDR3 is TGTGCCAGCAGCTCCCACAGCCTCATGAACACTGAAGCTTTCTTT.

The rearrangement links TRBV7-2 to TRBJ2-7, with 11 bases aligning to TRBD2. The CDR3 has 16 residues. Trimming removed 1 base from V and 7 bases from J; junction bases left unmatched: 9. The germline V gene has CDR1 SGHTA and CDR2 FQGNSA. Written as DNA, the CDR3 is TGTGCCAGCAGCTTAGGCCTAGCGGGGGGCCAACAAGAGCAGTACTTC. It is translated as CASSLGLAGGQQEQYF. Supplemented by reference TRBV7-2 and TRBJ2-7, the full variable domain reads GAGVSQSPSNKVTEKGKDVELRCDPISGHTALYWYRQSLGQGLEFLIYFQGNSAPDKSGLPSDRFSAERTGGSVSTLTIQRTQQEDSAVYLCASSLGLAGGQQEQYFGPGTRLTVT.

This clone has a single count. CDR3 residues: CASSLTGGAVAGASSTDTQYF. The CDR3 nucleotides are TGTGCCAGCAGCCTTACGGGGGGGGCCGTAGCGGGAGCCTCTAGCACAGATACGCAGTATTTT. The rearrangement joins TRBV27 to TRBJ2-3; 9 positions agree with TRBD2. The CDR3 loop spans 21 amino acids. V lost 6 bases and J lost 0; bases outside the gene matches: 22. The germline gives CDR1 MNHEY, CDR2 SMNVEV (reference sequence).

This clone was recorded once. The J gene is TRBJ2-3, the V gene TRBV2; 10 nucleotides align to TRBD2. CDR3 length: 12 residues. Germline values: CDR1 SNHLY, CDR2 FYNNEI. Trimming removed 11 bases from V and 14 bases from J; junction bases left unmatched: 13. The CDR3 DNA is TGTGCCTCCAGGGCCAGCGGGGGGGAGTTGTATTTT. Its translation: CASRASGGELYF.

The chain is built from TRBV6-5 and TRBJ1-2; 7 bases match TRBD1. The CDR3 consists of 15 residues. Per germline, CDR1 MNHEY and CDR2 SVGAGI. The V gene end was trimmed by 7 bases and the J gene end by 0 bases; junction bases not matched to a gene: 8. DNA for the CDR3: TGTGCCAGCAAAAGGACAGGAGCAGCTAACTATGGCTACACCTTC. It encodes CASKRTGAANYGYTF.

DNA of the CDR3: TGTGCCAGCAGTTACTCGGGCGGCAATCAGCCCCAGCATTTT. It is translated as CASSYSGGNQPQHF. The chain couples TRBV6-2 or TRBV6-3 to TRBJ1-5; D is ambiguous. The CDR3 is made up of 14 amino acids. In germline, CDR1 is MNHEY, CDR2 SVGEGT. Trimming removed 0 bases from V and 2 bases from J, with 5 bases in between.

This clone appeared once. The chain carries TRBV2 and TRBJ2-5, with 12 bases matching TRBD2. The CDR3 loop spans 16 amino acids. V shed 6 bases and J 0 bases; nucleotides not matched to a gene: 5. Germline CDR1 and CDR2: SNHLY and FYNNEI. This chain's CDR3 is CASRPRLAGDQETQYF. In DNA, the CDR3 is TGTGCCAGCAGGCCTCGACTAGCGGGGGACCAAGAGACCCAGTACTTC.

CDR3: CASSFGDRVNTEAFF. CDR3 nucleotide sequence: TGCGCCAGCAGCTTTGGGGACAGGGTGAACACTGAAGCTTTCTTT. The rearrangement joins TRBV5-1 to TRBJ1-1; 9 nucleotides align to TRBD1. CDR3 length: 15 amino acids. The germline V gene has CDR1 SGHRS and CDR2 YFSETQ. V shed 2 bases, J shed 0 bases, and the junction held 2 bases outside the gene matches.

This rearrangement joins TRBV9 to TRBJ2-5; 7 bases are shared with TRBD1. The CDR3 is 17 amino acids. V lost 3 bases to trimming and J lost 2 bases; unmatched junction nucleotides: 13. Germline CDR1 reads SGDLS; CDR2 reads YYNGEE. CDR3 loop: CASSALPTPGGQETQYF. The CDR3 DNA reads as TGTGCCAGCAGCGCACTCCCGACTCCAGGGGGACAAGAGACCCAGTACTTC.

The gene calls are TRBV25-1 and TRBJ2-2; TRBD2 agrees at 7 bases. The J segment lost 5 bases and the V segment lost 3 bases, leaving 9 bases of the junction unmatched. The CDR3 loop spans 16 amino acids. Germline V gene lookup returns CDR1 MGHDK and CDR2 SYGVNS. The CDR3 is CASSESGGGSTGELFF. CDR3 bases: TGTGCCAGCAGTGAGTCTGGCGGGGGATCTACCGGGGAGCTGTTTTTT.

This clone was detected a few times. CDR3 sequence: CAIRPGQGEGDSNQPQHF. CDR3 DNA: TGTGCCATCAGGCCGGGACAGGGCGAGGGAGATAGCAATCAGCCCCAGCATTTT. This chain joins TRBV10-3 and TRBJ1-5, with 9 positions matching TRBD1. The CDR3 has 18 residues. J gave up 0 bases and V 6 bases, and 12 bases lay outside the gene matches. Germline loops: CDR1 ENHRY, CDR2 SYGVKD.

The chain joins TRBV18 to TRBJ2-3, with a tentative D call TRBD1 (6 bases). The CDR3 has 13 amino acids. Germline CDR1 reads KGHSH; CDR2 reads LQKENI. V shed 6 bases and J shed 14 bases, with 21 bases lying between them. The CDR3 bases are TGTGCCAGCTCCAACACCCGGGACACCCATGCGTATTTT. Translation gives CASSNTRDTHAYF. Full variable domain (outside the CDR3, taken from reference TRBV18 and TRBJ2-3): NAGVMQNPRHLVRRRGQEARLRCSPMKGHSHVYWYRQLPEEGLKFMVYLQKENIIDESGMPKERFSAEFPKEGPSILRIQQVVRGDSAAYFCASSNTRDTHAYFGPGTRLTVL.

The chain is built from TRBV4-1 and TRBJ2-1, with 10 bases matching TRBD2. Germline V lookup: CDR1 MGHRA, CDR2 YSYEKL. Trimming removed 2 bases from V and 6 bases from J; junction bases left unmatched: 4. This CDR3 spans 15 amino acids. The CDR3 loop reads CASSQSERGGNEQFF. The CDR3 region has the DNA TGCGCCAGCAGCCAATCAGAGCGGGGGGGCAATGAGCAGTTCTTC.